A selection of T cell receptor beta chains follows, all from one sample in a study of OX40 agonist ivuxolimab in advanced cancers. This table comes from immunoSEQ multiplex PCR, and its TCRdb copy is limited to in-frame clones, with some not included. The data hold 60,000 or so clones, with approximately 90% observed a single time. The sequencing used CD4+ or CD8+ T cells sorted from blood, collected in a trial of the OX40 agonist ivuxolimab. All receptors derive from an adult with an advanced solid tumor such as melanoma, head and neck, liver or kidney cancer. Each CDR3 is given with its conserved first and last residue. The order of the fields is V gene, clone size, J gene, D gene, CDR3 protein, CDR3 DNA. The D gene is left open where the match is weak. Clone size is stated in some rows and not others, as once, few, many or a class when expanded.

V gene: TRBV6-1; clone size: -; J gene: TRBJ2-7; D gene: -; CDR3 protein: CASSGIQGLGYEQYF; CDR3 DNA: TGTGCCAGCAGTGGCATACAGGGATTGGGCTACGAGCAGTACTTC
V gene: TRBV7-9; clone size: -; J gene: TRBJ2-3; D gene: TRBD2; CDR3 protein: CASRPQVVAGGTDTQYF; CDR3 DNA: TGTGCCAGCAGACCCCAGGTCGTAGCGGGGGGCACAGATACGCAGTATTTT
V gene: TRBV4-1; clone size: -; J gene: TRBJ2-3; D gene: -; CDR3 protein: CASSYQGADTQYF; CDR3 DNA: TGCGCCAGCAGCTACCAAGGGGCAGATACGCAGTATTTT
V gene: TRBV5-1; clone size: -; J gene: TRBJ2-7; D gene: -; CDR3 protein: CASSLTEGLVYEQYF; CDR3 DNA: TGCGCCAGCAGCTTGACCGAAGGACTGGTCTACGAGCAGTACTTC
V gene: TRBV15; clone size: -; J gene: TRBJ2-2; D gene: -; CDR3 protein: CATQTNPNTGELFF; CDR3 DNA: TGTGCCACCCAGACTAACCCGAACACCGGGGAGCTGTTTTTT
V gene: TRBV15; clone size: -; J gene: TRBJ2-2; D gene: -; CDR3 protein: CATSSGYGELFF; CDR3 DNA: TGTGCCACCAGCAGCGGTTACGGGGAGCTGTTTTTT
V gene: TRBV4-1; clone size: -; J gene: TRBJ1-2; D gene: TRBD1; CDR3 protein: CASSQTRDRSPESYGYTF; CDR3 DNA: TGCGCCAGCAGCCAAACAAGGGACAGGTCTCCAGAATCCTATGGCTACACCTTC
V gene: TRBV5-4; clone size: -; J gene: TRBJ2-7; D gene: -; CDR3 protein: CASSLALGSGEQYF; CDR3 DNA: TGTGCCAGCAGCTTGGCCTTAGGGTCGGGAGAGCAGTACTTC
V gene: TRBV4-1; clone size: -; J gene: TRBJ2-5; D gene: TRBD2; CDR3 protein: CASSLAGARETQYF; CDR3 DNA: TGCGCCAGCAGCCTAGCGGGGGCTAGAGAGACCCAGTACTTC
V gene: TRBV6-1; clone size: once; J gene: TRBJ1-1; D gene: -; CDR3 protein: CASRRATGNTEAFF; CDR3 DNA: TGTGCCAGCCGACGGGCCACGGGGAACACTGAAGCTTTCTTT
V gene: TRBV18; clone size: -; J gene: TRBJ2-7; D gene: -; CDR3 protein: CASSRDGVYEQYF; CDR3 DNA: TGTGCCAGCTCACGCGACGGGGTCTACGAGCAGTACTTC